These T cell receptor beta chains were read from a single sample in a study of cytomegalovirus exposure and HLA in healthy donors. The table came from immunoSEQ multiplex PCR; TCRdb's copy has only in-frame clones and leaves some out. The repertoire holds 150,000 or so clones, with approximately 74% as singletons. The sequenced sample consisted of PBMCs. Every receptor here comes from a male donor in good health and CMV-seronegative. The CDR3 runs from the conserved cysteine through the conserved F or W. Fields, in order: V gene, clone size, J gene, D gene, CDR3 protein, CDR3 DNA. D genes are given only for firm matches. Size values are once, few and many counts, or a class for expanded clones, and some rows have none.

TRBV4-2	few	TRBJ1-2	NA	CASSQDRRGQDGYTF	TGTGCCAGCAGCCAAGATCGCAGGGGTCAGGATGGCTACACCTTC
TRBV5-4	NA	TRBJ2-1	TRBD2	CASSPTSGRGEQFF	TGTGCCAGCAGCCCGACTAGCGGGAGGGGTGAGCAGTTCTTC
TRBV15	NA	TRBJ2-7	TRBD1	CATSRFYGQGALYEQYF	TGTGCCACCAGCAGGTTTTACGGACAGGGGGCTTTGTACGAGCAGTACTTC
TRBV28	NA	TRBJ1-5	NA	CASSLWGGSGNQPQHF	TGTGCCAGCAGTTTATGGGGGGGTTCTGGGAATCAGCCCCAGCATTTT
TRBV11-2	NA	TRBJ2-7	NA	CASSLGPTYEQYF	TGTGCCAGCAGCTTGGGCCCGACCTACGAGCAGTACTTC
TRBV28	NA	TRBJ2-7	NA	CASSLAGSPEQYF	TGTGCCAGCAGTTTAGCGGGATCACCCGAGCAGTACTTC
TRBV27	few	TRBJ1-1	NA	CASSLNRNTEAFF	TGTGCCAGCAGTTTAAATAGAAACACTGAAGCTTTCTTT
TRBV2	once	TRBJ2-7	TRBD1	CATASGQSYEQYF	TGTGCCACGGCATCGGGACAGTCCTACGAGCAGTACTTC
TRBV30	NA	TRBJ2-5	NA	CACHPSGLQETQYF	TGTGCCTGCCATCCCTCGGGACTTCAAGAGACCCAGTACTTC
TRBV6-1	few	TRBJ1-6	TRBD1	CASSERGQGENSPLHF	TGTGCCAGCAGTGAAAGAGGTCAGGGGGAGAATTCACCCCTCCACTTT
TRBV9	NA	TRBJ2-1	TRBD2	CASSVKAGGEENEQFF	TGTGCCAGCAGCGTTAAGGCGGGAGGTGAAGAAAATGAGCAGTTCTTC
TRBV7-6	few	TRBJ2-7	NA	CASSLGSTYEQYF	TGTGCCAGCAGCTTAGGCAGTACCTACGAGCAGTACTTC
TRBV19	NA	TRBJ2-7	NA	CASSLTESYEQYF	TGTGCCAGCAGTTTAACAGAGTCCTACGAGCAGTACTTC
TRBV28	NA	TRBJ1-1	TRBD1	CASNSAGQGAPEAFF	TGTGCCAGCAACTCTGCGGGACAGGGGGCCCCTGAAGCTTTCTTT
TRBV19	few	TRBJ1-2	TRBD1	CASRDSYGYTF	TGTGCCAGTCGGGACAGCTATGGCTACACCTTC
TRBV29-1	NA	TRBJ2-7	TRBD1	CSVEGGQTYEQYF	TGCAGCGTTGAAGGGGGACAGACCTACGAGCAGTACTTC
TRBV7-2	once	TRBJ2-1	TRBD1	CASSLGGQGVGNEQFF	TGTGCCAGCAGCTTAGGCGGACAGGGAGTGGGCAATGAGCAGTTCTTC
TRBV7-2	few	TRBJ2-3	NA	CASSLYNTQYF	TGTGCCAGCAGCTTATATAATACGCAGTATTTT
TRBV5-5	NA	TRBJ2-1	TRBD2	CASSLALAGASYNEQFF	TGTGCCAGCAGCTTGGCACTAGCGGGTGCCTCTTACAATGAGCAGTTCTTC
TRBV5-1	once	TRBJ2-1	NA	CASTLRGQNNEQFF	TGCGCCAGCACCCTAAGGGGCCAGAACAATGAGCAGTTCTTC
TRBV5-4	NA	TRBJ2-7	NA	CASSLVAGSYEEQYF	TGTGCCAGCAGCTTGGTTGCAGGGTCATATGAGGAGCAGTACTTC
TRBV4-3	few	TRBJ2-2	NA	CASSQVWGVATGELFF	TGCGCCAGCAGCCAAGTGTGGGGGGTCGCGACCGGGGAGCTGTTTTTT
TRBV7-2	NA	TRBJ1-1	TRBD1	CASSLSSRAGGTEAFF	TGTGCCAGCAGCTTAAGCAGTCGGGCAGGGGGAACTGAAGCTTTCTTT
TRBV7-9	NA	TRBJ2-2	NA	CASSLAQASGELFF	TGTGCCAGCAGCTTAGCGCAGGCCTCCGGGGAGCTGTTTTTT
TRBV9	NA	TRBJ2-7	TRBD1	CASSVAGTGSYEQYF	TGTGCCAGCAGCGTAGCGGGGACAGGGTCCTACGAGCAGTACTTC
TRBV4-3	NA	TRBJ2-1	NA	CASSRKGGPIGNEQFF	TGCGCCAGCAGCCGGAAGGGGGGGCCGATTGGGAATGAGCAGTTCTTC
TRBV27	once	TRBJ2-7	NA	CASRAGASYEQYF	TGTGCCAGCCGGGCGGGGGCCTCCTACGAGCAGTACTTC
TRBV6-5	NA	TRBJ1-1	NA	CASNPSNTEAFF	TGTGCCAGCAATCCCTCGAACACTGAAGCTTTCTTT
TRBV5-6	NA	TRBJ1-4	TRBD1	CASSLRTGLPSTNEKLFF	TGTGCCAGCAGCTTGAGGACAGGACTTCCTTCAACTAATGAAAAACTGTTTTTT
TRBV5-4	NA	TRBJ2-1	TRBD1	CASRDGTGWNEQFF	TGTGCCAGCAGGGATGGGACAGGGTGGAATGAGCAGTTCTTC
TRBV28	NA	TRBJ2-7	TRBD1	CASIPSLGDRSNYEQYF	TGTGCCAGCATTCCGTCGTTGGGGGACAGGTCCAACTACGAGCAGTACTTC
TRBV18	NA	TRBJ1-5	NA	CASSPRGGNQPQHF	TGTGCCAGCTCACCTCGGGGGGGCAATCAGCCCCAGCATTTT
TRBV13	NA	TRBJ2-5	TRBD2	CASSPTWASGQETQYF	TGTGCCAGCAGCCCCACCTGGGCTAGCGGGCAAGAGACCCAGTACTTC
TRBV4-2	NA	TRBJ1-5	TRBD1	CASSQQGGVVWPQHF	TGTGCCAGCAGCCAACAGGGGGGAGTCGTTTGGCCCCAGCATTTT
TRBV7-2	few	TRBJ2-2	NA	CASSPRGGLSNTGELFF	TGTGCCAGCAGCCCCCGAGGGGGATTATCGAACACCGGGGAGCTGTTTTTT
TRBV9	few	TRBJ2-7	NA	CASSVGVADYSYEQYF	TGTGCCAGCAGCGTAGGGGTAGCGGACTACTCCTACGAGCAGTACTTC
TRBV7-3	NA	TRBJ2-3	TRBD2	CASSYTAGGGGGTDTQYF	TGTGCCAGCAGCTACACAGCGGGAGGCGGTGGAGGCACAGATACGCAGTATTTT
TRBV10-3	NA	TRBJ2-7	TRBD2	CAISESGRVSLLADSYEQYF	TGTGCCATCAGTGAGTCAGGCAGGGTTTCGTTGCTAGCGGACTCCTACGAGCAGTACTTC
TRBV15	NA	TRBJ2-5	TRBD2	CATRGGGLPQETQYF	TGTGCCACACGTGGGGGGGGACTCCCCCAAGAGACCCAGTACTTC
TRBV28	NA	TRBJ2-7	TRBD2	CASRTSGSYEQYF	TGTGCCAGCCGTACTAGCGGGAGTTACGAGCAGTACTTC
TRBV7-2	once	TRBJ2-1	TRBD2	CASSLENGRGEQFF	TGTGCCAGCAGCTTAGAGAACGGGAGGGGTGAGCAGTTCTTC
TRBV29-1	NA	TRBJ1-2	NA	CSVPITPNYGYTF	TGCAGCGTTCCGATAACACCTAACTATGGCTACACCTTC
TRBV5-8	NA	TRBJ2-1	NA	CASSFGLGGSYNEQFF	TGTGCCAGCAGCTTCGGATTAGGGGGCTCCTACAATGAGCAGTTCTTC
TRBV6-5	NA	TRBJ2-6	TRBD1	CASSYLTGSGANVLTF	TGTGCCAGCAGTTACTTGACAGGGTCTGGGGCCAACGTCCTGACTTTC
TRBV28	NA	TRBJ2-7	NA	CASSQKGVRAYEQYF	TGTGCCAGCAGTCAAAAGGGAGTCCGGGCCTACGAGCAGTACTTC